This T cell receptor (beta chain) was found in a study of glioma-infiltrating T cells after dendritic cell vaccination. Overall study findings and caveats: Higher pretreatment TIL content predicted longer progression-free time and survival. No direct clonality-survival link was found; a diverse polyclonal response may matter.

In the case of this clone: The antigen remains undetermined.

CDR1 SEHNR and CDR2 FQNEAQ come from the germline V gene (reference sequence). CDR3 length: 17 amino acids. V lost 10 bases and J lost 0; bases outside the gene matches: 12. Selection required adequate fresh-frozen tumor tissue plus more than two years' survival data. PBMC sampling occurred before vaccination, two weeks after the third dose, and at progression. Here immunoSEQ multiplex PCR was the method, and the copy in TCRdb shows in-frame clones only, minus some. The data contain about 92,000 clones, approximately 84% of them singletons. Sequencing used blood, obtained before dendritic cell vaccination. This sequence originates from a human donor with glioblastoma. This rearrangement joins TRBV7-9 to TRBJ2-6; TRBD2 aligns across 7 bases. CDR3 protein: CAISWGSGTSGANVLTF. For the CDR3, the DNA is TGTGCCATTTCGTGGGGGAGCGGGACCTCTGGGGCCAACGTCCTGACTTTC.